This passage covers 13 T cell receptor beta chains from one sample sequenced in a study of CD8 T cells in ankylosing spondylitis. TCRdb reprocessed the 5' RACE reads with MiXCR, giving one entry per CDR3 protein. The sample includes 250,000 to 300,000 distinct CDR3 sequences, roughly 20% of them seen just once. The sequenced material came from blood, either unsorted or a sorted T cell fraction (not recorded which). The receptors here all came from a male donor with ankylosing spondylitis or in good health (not recorded which).

V gene TRBV29-1 combines with J gene TRBJ2-1; a weak D match, TRBD1 (5 bases). V was cut by 3 bases and J by 2 bases, with 11 bases left in between. There are 14 residues in the CDR3. The germline V gene has CDR1 SQVTM and CDR2 ANQGSEA. The CDR3 is CSVEGQGTYNEQFF. The CDR3 nucleotides are TGCAGCGTTGAGGGGCAGGGAACCTACAATGAGCAGTTCTTC.

This clonotype was recorded a few times. The rearrangement uses TRBV11-2 and TRBJ2-1, with 7 bases identical to TRBD2. V lost 3 bases and J lost 0; bases outside the gene matches: 5. Germline V gene data show CDR1 as SGHAT and CDR2 as FQNNGV. The CDR3 totals 16 residues. For the CDR3, the DNA is TGTGCCAGCAGCTTCGGGACTACTGGCTCCTACAATGAGCAGTTCTTC. Protein sequence: CASSFGTTGSYNEQFF.

Many counts were recorded for this clonotype. The chain links TRBV6-1 to TRBJ1-3; no clear D. V gave up 6 bases and J gave up 0 bases, with 12 bases separating them. Germline values: CDR1 MNHNS, CDR2 SASEGT. The CDR3 is made up of 15 amino acids. The CDR3 reads CASSPLITSGNTIYF. CDR3 sequence (DNA): TGTGCCAGCAGCCCCCTTATAACCTCTGGAAACACCATATATTTT.

Turning to this clonotype: One end of the junction does not line up with germline, which may come from a read error. V and J are TRBV12-3 or TRBV12-4 and TRBJ2-3; 10 bases match TRBD2. The CDR3 consists of 14 residues. CDR3 amino acids: CASRLAGGQDTQYF. The CDR3, as DNA: TGTGCCAGCAGATTAGCGGGGGGCCAAGATACGCAGTATTTT.

This clonotype was seen only a few times. The rearrangement uses TRBV6-1 and TRBJ2-3; TRBD1 agrees at 8 bases. The CDR3 is 18 residues long. The germline V gene has CDR1 MNHNS and CDR2 SASEGT. Losses at the gene ends were 6 bases for V and 0 bases for J; bases not matched to a gene: 14. CDR3 DNA: TGTGCCAGCAGCTGGACAGGGAGCCCCACTCTTAGCACAGATACGCAGTATTTT. Translation: CASSWTGSPTLSTDTQYF.

This clonotype appeared many times. The V gene is TRBV5-1, the J gene TRBJ1-1; D might be TRBD1 (5 bases). There are 19 residues in the CDR3. Trimming left V 0 bases short and J 0 bases short, with 21 bases between. The germline V gene has CDR1 SGHRS and CDR2 YFSETQ. The CDR3 region has the DNA TGCGCCAGCAGCTTGGGACCGGGACGGCAGAAACTCATGAACACTGAAGCTTTCTTT. This sequence encodes CASSLGPGRQKLMNTEAFF.

V is TRBV5-1 and J is TRBJ1-1, with D unclear. CDR1 SGHRS and CDR2 YFSETQ come from the germline V gene. V dropped 0 bases and J dropped 2 bases, with 5 bases sitting between them. This CDR3 has 13 residues. CDR3 in amino acids: CASSLECNTEAFF. The CDR3 region has the DNA TGCGCCAGCAGCTTGGAGTGTAACACTGAAGCTTTCTTT.

This chain uses TRBV28 with TRBJ1-1; D might be TRBD1 (5 bases). With 4 bases removed from V and 10 bases from J, the gap between germline ends came to 13 bases. The CDR3 loop spans 12 amino acids. Germline CDR1 MDHEN, CDR2 SYDVKM. The CDR3 DNA reads TGTGCCAGCAGTTCAGGGACGATTGGAGCTTTCTTT. Its translation: CASSSGTIGAFF.

This clonotype occurred a few times. The chain uses TRBV6-1 and TRBJ2-1; D is uncertain. The CDR3 runs 12 residues. From germline, CDR1 is MNHNS and CDR2 SASEGT. The V and J ends lost 4 bases and 6 bases respectively, with 7 bases between them. The CDR3 DNA sequence: TGTGCCAGCAGTGTGCCAAGCAATGAGCAGTTCTTC. Encoded protein: CASSVPSNEQFF.

The chain is built from TRBV28 and TRBJ2-2; 12 nucleotides agree with TRBD2. J gave up 6 bases and V 4 bases, and 3 bases lay outside the gene matches. The CDR3 spans 15 residues. In germline, CDR1 is MDHEN, CDR2 SYDVKM. The CDR3 DNA follows: TGTGCCAGCAGTTCGCCTAGCGGGGGGGCCGGGGAGCTGTTTTTT. Translation gives CASSSPSGGAGELFF.

This clonotype was observed a handful of times. The chain has TRBV6-1 and TRBJ2-3, with 7 bases identical to TRBD2. There are 16 residues in the CDR3. The germline V gene has CDR1 MNHNS and CDR2 SASEGT. V trimming: 2 bases; J trimming: 0 bases; junction bases outside the gene matches: 5. The CDR3 nucleotides read TGTGCCAGCAGTGAAAGAATGCGGGGGAGCACAGATACGCAGTATTTT. Protein: CASSERMRGSTDTQYF.

DNA of the CDR3: TGCGCCAGCAGCCCATTCGGACAGACCGGGGAGCTGTTTTTT. It encodes CASSPFGQTGELFF. The V gene is TRBV5-1, the J gene TRBJ2-2, with D possibly TRBD1 on 6 matching bases. CDR1 is SGHRS and CDR2 is YFSETQ in the germline V gene. Trimming stripped 4 bases from V and 5 bases from J, with 12 bases between. The length of the CDR3 is 14 residues.

This clonotype was counted a few times. The chain joins TRBV5-1 to TRBJ2-2; D perhaps matches TRBD1 (6 bases). The CDR3 is made up of 15 amino acids. Deletions cut 0 bases from V and 1 base from J, with 7 bases between. Germline V gene lookup returns CDR1 SGHRS and CDR2 YFSETQ. This chain's CDR3 is CASSLARGNTGELFF. In DNA form, the CDR3 reads TGCGCCAGCAGCTTGGCCAGGGGGAACACCGGGGAGCTGTTTTTT.